This entry lists 7 T cell receptor beta chains sequenced from one sample in a study of cytomegalovirus exposure and HLA in healthy donors. A multiplex PCR was run with 60 Vbeta primers and 13 Jbeta primers. TCRdb's table, derived via immunoSEQ multiplex PCR, lists solely in-frame clones and lacks some. The sample holds fewer than 200,000 clones, almost 80% seen once. The sequenced sample consisted of PBMCs. The receptors here all came from a woman aged 45-65 years in good health and CMV-seropositive.

This rearrangement joins TRBV29-1 to TRBJ2-5; TRBD2 matches at 8 bases. The CDR3 length is 14 residues. Germline V gene sequence: CDR1 SQVTM, CDR2 ANQGSEA. V was clipped by 4 bases and J by 5 bases; unmatched bases: 9. The CDR3 DNA reads as TGCAGCGTTGGGGGCAGCGGGGGTGGGGAGACCCAGTACTTC. Amino acid sequence: CSVGGSGGGETQYF.

The genes are TRBV2 and TRBJ2-3; tentatively, D is TRBD1 (5 bases). Trimming cost V 7 bases and J 6 bases, with 14 bases left between them. The germline V gene has CDR1 SNHLY and CDR2 FYNNEI. This CDR3 region has 13 residues. The CDR3, as DNA: TGTGCCAGCAAGGGTCAGGGCTGGGATACGCAGTATTTT. Amino acid sequence: CASKGQGWDTQYF. The complete variable domain, with remaining parts taken from reference TRBV2 and TRBJ2-3, reads EPEVTQTPSHQVTQMGQEVILRCVPISNHLYFYWYRQILGQKVEFLVSFYNNEISEKSEIFDDQFSVERPDGSNFTLKIRSTKLEDSAMYFCASKGQGWDTQYFGPGTRLTVL.

The rearrangement links TRBV9 to TRBJ2-3, with D unresolved. The germline V gene has CDR1 SGDLS and CDR2 YYNGEE. Trimming took off 3 bases at V and 6 bases at J, with 17 bases between the two ends. The CDR3 loop spans 15 amino acids. The CDR3 DNA follows: TGTGCCAGCAGCGGTTTAACTACCCTGCTGGATACGCAGTATTTT. It is translated as CASSGLTTLLDTQYF.

The chain joins TRBV5-6 to TRBJ2-4, with 12 bases identical to TRBD2. The CDR3 spans 16 residues. V shed 4 bases and J 7 bases; nucleotides not matched to a gene: 9. Germline CDR1 SGHDT, CDR2 YYEEEE. The CDR3 region is CASSPLAGGPENIQYF. CDR3 in DNA: TGTGCCAGCAGCCCTCTAGCGGGAGGGCCTGAGAACATTCAGTACTTC.

As DNA, the CDR3 is TGTGCCAGCAGCTTAGTCCCGGGACACGGATACACAGATACGCAGTATTTT. This codes for CASSLVPGHGYTDTQYF. This rearrangement joins TRBV7-9 to TRBJ2-3; TRBD1 might be the D (6 bases). V gave up 1 base and J gave up 2 bases, with 16 bases separating them. CDR3 size: 17 residues. CDR1 and CDR2 from the germline V gene are SEHNR and FQNEAQ (reference sequence).

The genes are TRBV7-3 and TRBJ2-1; D unclear. The CDR3 sequence is 12 residues long. In germline, CDR1 is SGHTA, CDR2 FQGTGA. V lost 0 bases and J 11 bases, leaving 8 bases between the germline ends. DNA for the CDR3: TGTGCCAGCAGCTTAACGCGAGATAAGCAGTTCTTC. Amino acids: CASSLTRDKQFF.

The chain is built from TRBV19 and TRBJ2-7; 10 bases align to TRBD1. V dropped 6 bases and J dropped 4; count of bases not matched to a gene: 6. Germline lookup yields CDR1 LNHDA and CDR2 SQIVND (reference sequence). The CDR3 sequence is 14 residues long. CDR3 DNA sequence: TGTGCCAGTAGCCGAAGACAGGGGGCGTACGAGCAGTACTTC. The encoded protein is CASSRRQGAYEQYF.